A selection of T cell receptor beta chains follows, all from one sample in a study of STAT3 mutations in large granular lymphocyte leukemia. The repertoire was sequenced with immunoSEQ multiplex PCR; TCRdb's copy has only in-frame clones and lacks some. The sample carries under 4,500 clones, 66% recorded once. The material sequenced was peripheral blood mononuclear cells. These receptors all come from a man between 60 and 75 years old with T-cell large granular lymphocyte leukemia. Some clones in this sample may be carry-over from other donors' samples. Both conserved end residues are part of each CDR3. A D gene is named only where the DNA matches it firmly. A row's size may be missing; if present it is once, few, many or a size class.

>NA|TRBJ1-6|NA|TRBV7-9
CASTVEEGSSPLHF
TGTGCCAGCACAGTGGAAGAGGGCAGCTCACCCCTCCACTTT
>NA|TRBJ1-1|NA|TRBV5-1
CASCSESVTEAFF
TGCGCCAGTTGTTCCGAGAGTGTCACTGAAGCTTTCTTT
>NA|TRBJ2-1|few|TRBV9
CASSPSGSGNEQFF
TGTGCCAGCAGCCCTTCGGGGAGCGGCAATGAGCAGTTCTTC
>NA|TRBJ1-3|few|TRBV5-6
CASTNGRNTIYF
TGTGCCAGCACCAATGGGAGAAACACCATATATTTT
>NA|TRBJ1-1|NA|TRBV7-9
CASSFPLLYTEAFF
TGTGCCAGCAGCTTTCCCCTACTCTACACTGAAGCTTTCTTT
>NA|TRBJ2-7|NA|TRBV5-6
CASSMLVPSDSEQYF
TGTGCCAGCAGCATGTTGGTACCTTCAGACTCCGAGCAGTACTTC
>NA|TRBJ1-1|NA|TRBV10-3
CAISGRIGTEAFF
TGTGCCATCAGTGGGCGGATAGGGACTGAAGCTTTCTTT
>NA|TRBJ2-5|NA|TRBV18
CASSTTATQETQYF
TGTGCCAGCTCAACGACTGCAACCCAAGAGACCCAGTACTTC
>TRBD2|TRBJ2-5|NA|TRBV5-1
CASSLVVAGVAETQYF
TGCGCCAGCAGCTTGGTAGTAGCGGGAGTTGCAGAGACCCAGTACTTC
>TRBD2|TRBJ2-3|NA|TRBV5-1
CASSPATSGNTDTQYF
TGCGCCAGCAGCCCGGCGACTAGCGGTAACACAGATACGCAGTATTTT
>TRBD1|TRBJ1-2|NA|TRBV5-1
CASSLGQGVGYTF
TGCGCCAGCAGCTTGGGGCAGGGGGTAGGCTACACCTTC
>NA|TRBJ2-7|NA|TRBV6-6
CASSPQQAYEQYF
TGTGCCAGCAGTCCTCAACAGGCCTACGAGCAGTACTTC
>NA|TRBJ2-3|once|TRBV18
CASSTNQGDTQYF
TGTGCCAGCTCAACAAACCAGGGAGATACGCAGTATTTT
>NA|TRBJ2-6|NA|TRBV5-1
CASSTLGDSGANVLTF
TGCGCCAGCAGTACGCTCGGGGACTCTGGGGCCAACGTCCTGACTTTC
>NA|TRBJ2-7|few|TRBV6-5
CASSYLGPTSSYEQYF
TGTGCCAGCAGTTACCTGGGCCCAACTTCTTCCTACGAGCAGTACTTC
>NA|TRBJ2-5|NA|TRBV5-4
CASSPDWETQYF
TGTGCCAGCAGCCCGGACTGGGAGACCCAGTACTTC